This T cell receptor (beta chain) was sequenced for a study of blood T cells in healthy people across ages. This clonotype has just one count. The antigen is undetermined. The study's findings and limits: Higher naive T cell percentage went strongly together with higher TCR beta diversity.

PCR was performed a second time for about 7 to 11 cycles using a sample-barcoded 5' primer and a J-beta primer mix. TCRdb used MiXCR to reprocess the 5' RACE reads, holding one entry per CDR3 protein. The table shows hundreds of thousands of distinct CDR3 sequences, with approximately 48% occurring only once. The CDR3 totals 15 residues. Germline V lookup: CDR1 DFQATT, CDR2 SNEGSKA (reference sequence). J gave up 7 bases and V 6 bases, and 10 bases lay outside the gene matches. This rearrangement joins TRBV20-1 to TRBJ2-7, with TRBD2 matching over 15 bases. This TCR was recovered from a man aged 60 to 69 in good health. Sequences were obtained from blood. The CDR3 DNA sequence: TGCAGTGCCGAAAACCCGGGACTAGCGGGGGGAGAGCAGTACTTC. As protein: CSAENPGLAGGEQYF.